Many counts were recorded for the clone carrying this T cell receptor (beta chain). Germline CDR1 reads SGHRS; CDR2 reads YFSETQ. Between the trimmed V and J ends, which lost 0 bases and 3 bases, there was a span of 13 bases. The CDR3 has 15 residues. This record comes from a study of Graves' ophthalmopathy and Graves' hyperthyroidism. Excluded were patients with other autoimmune diseases, uncontrolled infections, pregnancy or lactation. Amplified TCR beta CDR3 regions were obtained using RNA transcripts as template. Amplification began with first-round RT-PCR using HTBI primers, then second-round multiplex PCR was performed. One entry per CDR3 protein, called by TCRdb with MiXCR from the multiplex PCR reads. The data hold 150,000 or so distinct CDR3 sequences, with 30% to 45% observed a single time.

The chain is built from TRBV5-1 and TRBJ2-7; D may be TRBD2 (5 bases). Input material: peripheral blood. The clonotype comes from a woman aged 40 to 49 with Graves' ophthalmopathy. The CDR3 region has the DNA TGCGCCAGCAGCTTGGAGGCAGCGGTGGGCTACGAGCAGTACTTC. As protein: CASSLEAAVGYEQYF.